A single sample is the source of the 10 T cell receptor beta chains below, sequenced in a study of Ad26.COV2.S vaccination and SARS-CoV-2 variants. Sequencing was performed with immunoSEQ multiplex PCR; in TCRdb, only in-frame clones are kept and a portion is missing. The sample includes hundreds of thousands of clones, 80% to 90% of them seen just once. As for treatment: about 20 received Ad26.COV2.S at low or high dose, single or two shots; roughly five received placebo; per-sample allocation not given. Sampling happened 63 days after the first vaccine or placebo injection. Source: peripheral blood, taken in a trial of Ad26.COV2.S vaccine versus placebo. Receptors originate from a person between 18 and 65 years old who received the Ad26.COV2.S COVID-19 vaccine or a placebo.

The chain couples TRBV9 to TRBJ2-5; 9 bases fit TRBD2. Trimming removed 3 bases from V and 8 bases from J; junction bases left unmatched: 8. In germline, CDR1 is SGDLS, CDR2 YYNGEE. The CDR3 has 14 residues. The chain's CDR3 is CASSDSGGRQTQYF. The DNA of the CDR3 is TGTGCCAGCAGCGATAGCGGGGGACGCCAAACCCAGTACTTC.

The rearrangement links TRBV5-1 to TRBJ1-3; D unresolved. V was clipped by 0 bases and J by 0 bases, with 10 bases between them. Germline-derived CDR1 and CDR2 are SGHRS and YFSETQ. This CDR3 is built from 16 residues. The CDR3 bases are TGCGCCAGCAGCTTGGGAGGCGATGTCTCTGGAAACACCATATATTTT. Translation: CASSLGGDVSGNTIYF.

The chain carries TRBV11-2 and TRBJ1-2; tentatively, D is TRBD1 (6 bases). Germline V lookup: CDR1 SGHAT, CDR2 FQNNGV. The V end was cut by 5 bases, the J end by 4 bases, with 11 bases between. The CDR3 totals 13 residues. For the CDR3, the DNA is TGTGCCAGCAGCCCGGGACACGGCTATGGCTACACCTTC. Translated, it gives CASSPGHGYGYTF.

The chain's CDR3 is CASMRSAFSNTEAFF. The DNA for the CDR3 is TGTGCCAGCATGCGGTCGGCTTTTTCGAACACTGAAGCTTTCTTT. The chain is built from TRBV6-5 and TRBJ1-1; D is uncertain. The CDR3 length is 15 residues. Germline-derived CDR1 and CDR2 are MNHEY and SVGAGI. The V gene lost 7 bases and the J gene lost 1 base, with 16 bases spanning the gap.

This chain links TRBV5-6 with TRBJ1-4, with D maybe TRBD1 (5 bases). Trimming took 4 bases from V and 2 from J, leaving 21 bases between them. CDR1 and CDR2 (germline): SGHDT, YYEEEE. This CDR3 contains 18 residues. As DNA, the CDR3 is TGTGCCAGCAGCACCCCGAGGGGAGTTGGCTGGACTAATGAAAAACTGTTTTTT. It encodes CASSTPRGVGWTNEKLFF.

CDR3 coding DNA: TGTGCCAGCAGTTTAGCCCAACTGGACACTGAAGCTTTCTTT. Amino acid sequence: CASSLAQLDTEAFF. The chain combines TRBV28 with TRBJ1-1; D remains ambiguous. The V and J ends lost 2 bases and 3 bases respectively, with 10 bases between them. The CDR3 is made up of 14 amino acids. Germline CDR1 reads MDHEN; CDR2 reads SYDVKM. The variable domain in full, completed from reference TRBV28 and TRBJ1-1, reads DVKVTQSSRYLVKRTGEKVFLECVQDMDHENMFWYRQDPGLGLRLIYFSYDVKMKEKGDIPEGYSVSREKKERFSLILESASTNQTSMYLCASSLAQLDTEAFFGQGTRLTVV.

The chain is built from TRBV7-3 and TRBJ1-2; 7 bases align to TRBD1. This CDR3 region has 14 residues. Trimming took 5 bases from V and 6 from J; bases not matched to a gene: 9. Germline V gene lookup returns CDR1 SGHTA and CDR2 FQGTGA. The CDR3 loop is CASSLGQMSDGYTF. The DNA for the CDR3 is TGTGCCAGCAGCCTGGGACAGATGAGTGATGGCTACACCTTC.

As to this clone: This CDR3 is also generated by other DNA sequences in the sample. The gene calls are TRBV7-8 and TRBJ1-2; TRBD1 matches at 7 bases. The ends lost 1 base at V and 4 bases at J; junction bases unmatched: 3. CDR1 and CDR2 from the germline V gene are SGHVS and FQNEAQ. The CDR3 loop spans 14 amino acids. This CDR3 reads CASSLGTGSYGYTF. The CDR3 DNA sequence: TGTGCCAGCAGCTTAGGGACAGGAAGCTATGGCTACACCTTC. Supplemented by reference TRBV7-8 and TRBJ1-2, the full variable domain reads GAGVSQSPRYKVAKRGQDVALRCDPISGHVSLFWYQQALGQGPEFLTYFQNEAQLDKSGLPSDRFFAERPEGSVSTLKIQRTQQEDSAVYLCASSLGTGSYGYTFGSGTRLTVV.

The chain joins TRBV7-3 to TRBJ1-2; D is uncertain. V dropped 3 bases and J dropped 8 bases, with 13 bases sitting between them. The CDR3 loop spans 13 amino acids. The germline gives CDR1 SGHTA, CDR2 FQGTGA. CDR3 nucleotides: TGTGCCAGCAGCTTGTCAAACGGGGTAGGCTACACCTTC. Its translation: CASSLSNGVGYTF.

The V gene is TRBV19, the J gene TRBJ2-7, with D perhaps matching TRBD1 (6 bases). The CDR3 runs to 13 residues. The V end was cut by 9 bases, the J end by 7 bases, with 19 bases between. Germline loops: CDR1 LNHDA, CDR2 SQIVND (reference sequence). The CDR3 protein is CASSRGGVGEQYF. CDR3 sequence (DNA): TGTGCCAGCAGCAGGGGTGGGGTGGGTGAGCAGTACTTC. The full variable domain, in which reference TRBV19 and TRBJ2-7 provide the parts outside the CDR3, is DGGITQSPKYLFRKEGQNVTLSCEQNLNHDAMYWYRQDPGQGLRLIYYSQIVNDFQKGDIAEGYSVSREKKESFPLTVTSAQKNPTAFYLCASSRGGVGEQYFGPGTRLTVT.